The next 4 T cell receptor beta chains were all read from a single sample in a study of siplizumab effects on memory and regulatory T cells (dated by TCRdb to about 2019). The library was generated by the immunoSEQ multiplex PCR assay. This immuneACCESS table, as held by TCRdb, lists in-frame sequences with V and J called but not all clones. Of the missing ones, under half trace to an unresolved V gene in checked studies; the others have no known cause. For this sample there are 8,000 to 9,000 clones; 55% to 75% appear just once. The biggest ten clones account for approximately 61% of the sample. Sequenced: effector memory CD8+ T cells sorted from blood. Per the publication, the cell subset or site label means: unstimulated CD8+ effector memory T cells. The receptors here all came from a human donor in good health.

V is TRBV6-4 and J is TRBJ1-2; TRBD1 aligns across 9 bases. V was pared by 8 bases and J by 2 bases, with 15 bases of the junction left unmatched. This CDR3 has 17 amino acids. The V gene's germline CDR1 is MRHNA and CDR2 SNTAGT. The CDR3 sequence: CASSPGQGRGENYGYTF. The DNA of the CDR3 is TGTGCCAGCTCCCCGGGACAGGGCCGAGGGGAGAACTATGGCTACACCTTC.

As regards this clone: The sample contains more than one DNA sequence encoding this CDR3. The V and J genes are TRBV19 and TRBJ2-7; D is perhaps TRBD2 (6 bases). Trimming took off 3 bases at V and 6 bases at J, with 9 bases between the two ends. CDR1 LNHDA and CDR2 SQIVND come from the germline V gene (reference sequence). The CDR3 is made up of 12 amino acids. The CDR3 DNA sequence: TGTGCCAGTAGTATTGCGGGGACCGAGCAGTACTTC. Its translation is CASSIAGTEQYF. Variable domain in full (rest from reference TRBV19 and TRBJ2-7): DGGITQSPKYLFRKEGQNVTLSCEQNLNHDAMYWYRQDPGQGLRLIYYSQIVNDFQKGDIAEGYSVSREKKESFPLTVTSAQKNPTAFYLCASSIAGTEQYFGPGTRLTVT.

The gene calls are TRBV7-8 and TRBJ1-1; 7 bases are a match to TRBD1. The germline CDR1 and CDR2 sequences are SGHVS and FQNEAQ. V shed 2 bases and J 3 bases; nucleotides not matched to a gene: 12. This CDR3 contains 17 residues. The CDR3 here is CASSLPQSQGGDTEAFF. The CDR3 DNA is TGTGCCAGCAGCTTACCCCAATCCCAGGGGGGAGACACTGAAGCTTTCTTT. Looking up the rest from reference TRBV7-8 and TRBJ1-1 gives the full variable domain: GAGVSQSPRYKVAKRGQDVALRCDPISGHVSLFWYQQALGQGPEFLTYFQNEAQLDKSGLPSDRFFAERPEGSVSTLKIQRTQQEDSAVYLCASSLPQSQGGDTEAFFGQGTRLTVV.

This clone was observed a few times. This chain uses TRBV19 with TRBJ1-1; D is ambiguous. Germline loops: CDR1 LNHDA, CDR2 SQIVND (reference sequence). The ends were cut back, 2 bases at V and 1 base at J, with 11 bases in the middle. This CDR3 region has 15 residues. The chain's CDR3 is CASSIRGLWNTEAFF. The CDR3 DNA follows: TGTGCCAGTAGTATAAGAGGCCTATGGAACACTGAAGCTTTCTTT.